This TCR beta chain was identified in a study of T cells in Graves' hyperthyroidism and ophthalmopathy. Looking at the study overall: Peripheral blood draws took place at initial diagnosis, ahead of any treatment.

This clonotype came up a few times. The study excluded patients with uncontrolled infection, other autoimmune disease, pregnancy or lactation. Unmatched junction bases numbered 7, after V lost 5 bases and J lost 2 bases. This CDR3 has 16 residues. The V gene's germline CDR1 is LNHDA and CDR2 SQIVND (reference sequence). Template material for amplifying TCR beta CDR3 regions consisted of RNA transcripts. TCR CDR3 regions were first amplified by RT-PCR with HTBI primers. TCRdb itself ran the multiplex PCR reads through MiXCR, one entry per CDR3 protein. This sample has a few hundred thousand distinct CDR3 sequences, with more than 15% found just once.

This chain links TRBV19 with TRBJ1-5, with TRBD1 identical over 9 bases. This TCR was recovered from a woman aged 30 to 39 with Graves' hyperthyroidism. What was sequenced was blood. This CDR3 is CASSLPRDRGNQPQHF. The CDR3 DNA reads as TGTGCCAGTAGTCTACCGAGGGACAGGGGCAATCAGCCCCAGCATTTT.